These 3 T cell receptor beta chains share one sample of origin, sequenced in a study of T-cell reconstitution after alpha-beta-depleted transplantation in children. Unique molecular identifiers were incorporated during preparation of the TCRbeta library. From the PCR reads, TCRdb called clonotypes with MiXCR, one entry per CDR3 protein. The profile shows approximately 980,000 distinct CDR3 sequences, roughly 29% of them singletons. The specimen comprised PBMCs, mostly from graft donor cells, sampled 360 days after TCRalphabeta/CD19-depleted stem cell transplant. The receptors come from a boy under three years old who had a stem cell transplant for SCID, so the T cells may come from the graft donor.

The chain links TRBV20-1 to TRBJ1-1; D gene unclear. The CDR3 totals 12 residues. Per germline, CDR1 DFQATT and CDR2 SNEGSKA (reference sequence). The germline V and J ends were trimmed by 6 bases and 1 base, with 9 bases remaining between them. DNA for the CDR3: TGCAGTGCGATCCAGCCGAACACTGAAGCTTTCTTT. Translating it yields CSAIQPNTEAFF.

The chain employs TRBV7-6 and TRBJ2-1, with TRBD2 matching over 9 bases. The CDR3 contains 17 residues. Trimming took 1 base from V and 1 from J; bases not matched to a gene: 5. Germline-derived CDR1 and CDR2 are SGHVS and FNYEAQ. This CDR3 is CASSLGVLAGSYNEQFF. The CDR3 DNA reads TGTGCCAGCAGCTTAGGGGTGCTAGCGGGGTCCTACAATGAGCAGTTCTTC.

This chain links TRBV9 with TRBJ2-7; 8 positions agree with TRBD1. Germline loops: CDR1 SGDLS, CDR2 YYNGEE. Trimming cost V 4 bases and J 5 bases; bases outside gene matches: 11. CDR3 length equals 15 residues. The CDR3 reads CASSPNSGGADEQYF. The CDR3 region has the DNA TGTGCCAGCAGCCCCAACTCAGGGGGCGCGGACGAGCAGTACTTC.